This is a list of T cell receptor beta chains from one sample in a study of blood T cells in healthy people across ages. One entry per CDR3 protein results from TCRdb running MiXCR on the 5' RACE reads. The sample lists about 1.6 million distinct CDR3 sequences; around 35% were seen once. Sequencing was carried out using blood. The receptor set was obtained from a young woman in good health. Both conserved end residues are part of each CDR3. D genes are given only for firm matches. A clone size is listed for some rows: how often the clone was seen (once, few, many), or a class if it is expanded.

clone size,D gene,V gene,J gene,CDR3 protein,CDR3 DNA
NA,NA,TRBV7-9,TRBJ2-3,CASSLTRGTGHDTDTQYF,TGTGCCAGCAGCTTAACCAGGGGAACGGGTCATGACACAGATACGCAGTATTTT
NA,NA,TRBV6-1,TRBJ2-2,CASSGIPNTGELFF,TGTGCCAGCAGCGGCATTCCGAACACCGGGGAGCTGTTTTTT
NA,TRBD1,TRBV20-1,TRBJ2-5,CSARQGTETQYF,TGCAGTGCGCGACAGGGAACAGAGACCCAGTACTTC
NA,NA,TRBV20-1,TRBJ1-6,CSARAPNRGDNSPLHF,TGCAGTGCTAGAGCCCCCAATAGGGGGGATAATTCACCCCTCCACTTT
NA,TRBD2,TRBV30,TRBJ2-7,CAWTPGGTSYEQYF,TGTGCCTGGACTCCCGGGGGGACCTCCTACGAGCAGTACTTC
few,NA,TRBV6-1,TRBJ2-1,CASSEAGVAYNEQFF,TGTGCCAGCAGTGAAGCGGGGGTAGCTTACAATGAGCAGTTCTTC
few,NA,TRBV30,TRBJ2-2,CAWRGHRRTGELFF,TGTGCCTGGAGAGGACATCGACGGACCGGGGAGCTGTTTTTT
NA,TRBD2,TRBV12-3/TRBV12-4,TRBJ2-5,CASSTTRTSGGETQYF,TGTGCCAGCAGTACGACCAGGACTAGCGGGGGGGAGACCCAGTACTTC
many,TRBD2,TRBV5-1,TRBJ2-3,CASSLEAGGSTDTQYF,TGCGCCAGCAGCTTGGAAGCGGGGGGAAGCACAGATACGCAGTATTTT
NA,TRBD1,TRBV3-1,TRBJ2-2,CASSDDRAITGELFF,TGTGCCAGCAGCGACGACAGGGCGATCACCGGGGAGCTGTTTTTT
NA,NA,TRBV10-1,TRBJ2-3,CASSQNYTDTQYF,TGCGCCAGCAGTCAGAACTACACAGATACGCAGTATTTT
few,TRBD1,TRBV27,TRBJ2-7,CASSSTKVGDRDEQYF,TGTGCCAGCAGTTCCACCAAGGTGGGGGACAGGGACGAGCAGTACTTC
few,TRBD1,TRBV27,TRBJ2-1,CASVDRDRGHNEQFF,TGTGCCAGCGTAGACCGGGACAGGGGGCACAATGAGCAGTTCTTC
NA,TRBD1,TRBV20-1,TRBJ1-2,CSAGQGIGGYTF,TGCAGTGCTGGACAGGGGATAGGGGGCTACACCTTC
NA,TRBD1,TRBV6-5,TRBJ1-2,CASSYHLGQGIYGYTF,TGTGCCAGCAGTTATCATCTGGGACAGGGCATCTATGGCTACACCTTC
NA,NA,TRBV13,TRBJ2-1,CASSSPLALGAYNEQFF,TGTGCCAGCAGCTCGCCTCTAGCGTTAGGGGCCTACAATGAGCAGTTCTTC
many,NA,TRBV4-1,TRBJ1-5,CASSQGTQNNQPQHF,TGCGCCAGCAGCCAAGGCACGCAGAACAATCAGCCCCAGCATTTT
NA,TRBD2,TRBV20-1,TRBJ2-1,CGTSGRPLAERFF,TGCGGTACTAGCGGGAGGCCACTGGCTGAGCGGTTCTTC
NA,TRBD1,TRBV7-9,TRBJ2-7,CASTPRRGVGTGTGEYEQYF,TGTGCCAGCACCCCCCGCCGGGGTGTGGGAACCGGGACAGGGGAGTACGAGCAGTACTTC
few,TRBD2,TRBV6-1,TRBJ2-7,CASSEFASGYYEQYF,TGTGCCAGCAGTGAATTCGCTAGCGGGTACTACGAGCAGTACTTC
NA,NA,TRBV5-1,TRBJ1-1,CASSWGEDNTEAFF,TGCGCCAGCAGCTGGGGAGAAGACAACACTGAAGCTTTCTTT
NA,TRBD1,TRBV28,TRBJ1-5,CASTHGTGQGGQPQHF,TGTGCCAGCACCCACGGCACGGGACAGGGGGGTCAGCCCCAGCATTTT
few,TRBD1,TRBV20-1,TRBJ2-3,CSARGTGRADTQYF,TGCAGTGCTAGGGGGACAGGGCGGGCAGATACGCAGTATTTT